This T cell receptor (beta chain) was identified in a study of T-cell reconstitution after alpha-beta-depleted transplantation in children. Trimming took 1 base from V and 9 from J, leaving 13 bases between them. The CDR3 runs to 13 residues. CDR1 and CDR2 (germline): GTSNPN, SVGIG (reference sequence). Construction of the TCRbeta library involved unique molecular identifiers. TCRdb recomputed calls from the PCR reads with MiXCR, one row per CDR3 protein. The data contain 500,000 or so distinct CDR3 sequences, roughly 33% of them singletons. This TCR was recovered from a human donor who donated a stem cell graft to a child with aplastic anemia. This chain links TRBV30 with TRBJ1-5; D remains unclear. The specimen was PBMCs from the stem cell graft donor, collected from the stem cell graft. CDR3 DNA sequence: TGTGCCTGGAGTGGGTTAGGCGATACGCCCCAGCATTTT. Translated, it gives CAWSGLGDTPQHF. Drawing the rest from reference TRBV30 and TRBJ1-5, the complete variable domain is SQTIHQWPATLVQPVGSPLSLECTVEGTSNPNLYWYRQAAGRGLQLLFYSVGIGQISSEVPQNLSASRPQDRQFILSSKKLLLSDSGFYLCAWSGLGDTPQHFGDGTRLSIL.